This TCR beta chain came from a study of T cell responses to AZD1222 COVID-19 vaccine. The data were produced by immunoSEQ multiplex PCR, yet TCRdb's version contains in-frame clones alone and is incomplete. The repertoire holds approximately 300,000 clones, with around 93% as singletons. The germline gives CDR1 MNHNS, CDR2 SASEGT. The CDR3 sequence is 18 residues long. V shed 9 bases and J 2 bases; nucleotides not matched to a gene: 18. The study, taken as a whole, reports: Unmutated variant regions are reportedly targeted by nearly half of spike-specific TCRs. Sampling that yielded the repertoires occurred only after the peak T cell response. Recipients of AZD1222 seropositive at baseline numbered only 5 to 7.

About this clone itself: Its cognate antigen is unknown.

Recipients boosted at about 4 weeks or about 12 weeks are pooled. This sequence joins TRBV6-1 and TRBJ1-2, with 10 bases that match TRBD1. Sequencing was performed on peripheral blood, taken 28 days after the second AZD1222 dose. The TCR sequence derives from an adult who received the AZD1222 COVID-19 vaccine. CDR3 DNA: TGTGCCAGGAGCGAACAAGGGACAGGGGCGATTGCGAACTATGGCTACACCTTC. This translates into CARSEQGTGAIANYGYTF.